These T cell receptor beta chains were read from a single sample in a study of read filtering for tumor transcriptome and immune sequencing. One entry per CDR3 protein, called by TCRdb with MiXCR from the reads. In the table there are more than 35,000 distinct CDR3 sequences, around 15% of which are singletons. The specimen was a population of CD138-negative cells sorted from bone marrow. These receptors all stem from a donor at least 40 years old with multiple myeloma. Both conserved end residues are part of each CDR3. Fields, in order: V gene, clone size, D gene, J gene, CDR3 DNA, CDR3 protein. D genes are given only for firm matches. Size tells how often a clone was seen (once, few, many) or the class of an expanded clone, and some rows leave it out.

v_call: TRBV14
clone_size: many
d_call: -
j_call: TRBJ2-1
cdr3_nt: TGTGCCAGCAGCCAAAACCTAGCGCCAACCTACAATGAGCAGTTCTTC
cdr3_aa: CASSQNLAPTYNEQFF

v_call: TRBV14
clone_size: many
d_call: TRBD2
j_call: TRBJ2-7
cdr3_nt: TGTGCCAGCAGCCAAGTGCCTAGCGGTGAGCAGTACTTC
cdr3_aa: CASSQVPSGEQYF

v_call: TRBV18
clone_size: many
d_call: -
j_call: TRBJ2-6
cdr3_nt: TGTGCCAGCTCACCCGACCCGGCCAACGTCCTGACTTTC
cdr3_aa: CASSPDPANVLTF

v_call: TRBV6-2/TRBV6-3
clone_size: many
d_call: -
j_call: TRBJ2-5
cdr3_nt: TGTGCCACCGCGATGGGCGGGCGAGAGACCCAGTACTTC
cdr3_aa: CATAMGGRETQYF

v_call: TRBV20-1
clone_size: many
d_call: TRBD2
j_call: TRBJ2-7
cdr3_nt: TGCAGTGCTGCCGGGACTAGCGATTACGAGCAGTACTTC
cdr3_aa: CSAAGTSDYEQYF

v_call: TRBV7-6
clone_size: many
d_call: -
j_call: TRBJ2-7
cdr3_nt: TGTGCCAGCTCCGGGGGCAGGGGCTACGAGCAGTACTTC
cdr3_aa: CASSGGRGYEQYF

v_call: TRBV10-1
clone_size: many
d_call: TRBD2
j_call: TRBJ2-3
cdr3_nt: TGCGCCAGCAGTGAGTTATTAGCGGGTCCGCAGTATTTT
cdr3_aa: CASSELLAGPQYF

v_call: TRBV20-1
clone_size: medium-sized
d_call: -
j_call: TRBJ2-4
cdr3_nt: TGCAGTGCTAGAGTTGGAGAAGGTCGGGCCAAAAACATTCAGTACTTC
cdr3_aa: CSARVGEGRAKNIQYF

v_call: TRBV29-1
clone_size: many
d_call: -
j_call: TRBJ2-3
cdr3_nt: TGCAGCGTTGAAAAGGGGGGTACAGATACGCAGTATTTT
cdr3_aa: CSVEKGGTDTQYF

v_call: TRBV19
clone_size: few
d_call: -
j_call: TRBJ1-5
cdr3_nt: TGTGCCAGTAGTAGATCGGACTTCGGCAATCAGCCCCAGCATTTT
cdr3_aa: CASSRSDFGNQPQHF

v_call: TRBV7-6
clone_size: many
d_call: TRBD2
j_call: TRBJ2-2
cdr3_nt: TGTGCCAGCAGCTTAGTGGGACTACCTCAGGAAAAAAACACCGGGGAGCTGTTTTTT
cdr3_aa: CASSLVGLPQEKNTGELFF

v_call: TRBV12-3/TRBV12-4
clone_size: -
d_call: -
j_call: TRBJ1-1
cdr3_nt: TGTGCCGGCAGTTTTCTACAGAACACTGAAGCTTTCTTT
cdr3_aa: CAGSFLQNTEAFF

v_call: TRBV29-1
clone_size: many
d_call: -
j_call: TRBJ2-5
cdr3_nt: TGCAGCGTGAGCCGGGTGGTCCAAGAGACCCAGTACTTC
cdr3_aa: CSVSRVVQETQYF

v_call: TRBV6-6
clone_size: many
d_call: TRBD1
j_call: TRBJ2-1
cdr3_nt: TGTGCCAGCAGCGAACAGGGGGGCAATGAGCAGTTCTTC
cdr3_aa: CASSEQGGNEQFF

v_call: TRBV5-1
clone_size: many
d_call: TRBD1
j_call: TRBJ2-2
cdr3_nt: TGCGCCAGCAGCAGGGACAGGGAGGCCGGGGAGCTGTTTTTT
cdr3_aa: CASSRDREAGELFF

v_call: TRBV11-2
clone_size: few
d_call: TRBD2
j_call: TRBJ2-1
cdr3_nt: TGTGCCAGCAGCTCCCTAGCGGGAGGAATCTCGTACGGGGGTGAGCAGTTCTTC
cdr3_aa: CASSSLAGGISYGGEQFF

v_call: TRBV7-2
clone_size: many
d_call: -
j_call: TRBJ2-6
cdr3_nt: TGTGCCAGCAGCTCCCCGGGCGTCCTCTCTGGGGCCAACGTCCTGACTTTC
cdr3_aa: CASSSPGVLSGANVLTF

v_call: TRBV29-1
clone_size: many
d_call: -
j_call: TRBJ2-1
cdr3_nt: TGCAGCGTTGAAGCCCGTCGACGGATCAATGAGCAGTTCTTC
cdr3_aa: CSVEARRRINEQFF

v_call: TRBV5-1
clone_size: -
d_call: -
j_call: TRBJ1-1
cdr3_nt: TGCGCCAGCAGGACCGGGACGGCGATTCCGAACACTGAAGCTTTCTTT
cdr3_aa: CASRTGTAIPNTEAFF

v_call: TRBV4-3
clone_size: few
d_call: TRBD1
j_call: TRBJ2-7
cdr3_nt: TGCGCCAGCAGCCAGGCGGTGACAGGGTACTACGAGCAGTACTTC
cdr3_aa: CASSQAVTGYYEQYF

v_call: TRBV29-1
clone_size: many
d_call: -
j_call: TRBJ2-7
cdr3_nt: TGCAGCGTTGTTGACTACGAGCAGTACTTC
cdr3_aa: CSVVDYEQYF

v_call: TRBV5-1
clone_size: many
d_call: -
j_call: TRBJ2-3
cdr3_nt: TGCGCCAGCAGCTTGGCTAGAGCAAGCACAGATACGCAGTATTTT
cdr3_aa: CASSLARASTDTQYF